This is a list of T cell receptor beta chains from one sample in a study of identical twins. TCRdb called the 5' RACE reads again in MiXCR, with one record for every CDR3 protein. The table lists about 790,000 distinct CDR3 sequences, roughly 20% of them singletons. This sample also belongs to another study, concerning T cells expressing NK-cell markers.

The sequenced sample was PBMCs. Receptors originate from a woman under 30 in good health. The CDR3 runs from the conserved cysteine through the conserved F or W. A D gene is named only where the DNA matches it firmly. Size is stated for part of the rows, as once, few or many counts, or as a class when the clone is expanded.

size: few
D: .
V: TRBV7-9
J: TRBJ2-1
DNA: TGTGCCAGCAGTGGACGCCGGGGAAGCTCCTACAATGAGCAGTTCTTC
CDR3: CASSGRRGSSYNEQFF

size: .
D: .
V: TRBV3-1
J: TRBJ2-7
DNA: TGTGCCAGCAGCCAGGCTCAGAGCGGTGAGCAGTACTTC
CDR3: CASSQAQSGEQYF

size: few
D: .
V: TRBV10-3
J: TRBJ2-1
DNA: TGTGCCATCAGGGATAGCGTTTGGACTTCGGGCTCCTACAATGAGCAGTTCTTC
CDR3: CAIRDSVWTSGSYNEQFF

size: .
D: .
V: TRBV20-1
J: TRBJ1-1
DNA: TGCAGTGCTAGAAGAACCACTGAAGCTTTCTTT
CDR3: CSARRTTEAFF

size: .
D: TRBD2
V: TRBV20-1
J: TRBJ2-3
DNA: TGCAGTGCTAGTTGGCGGGGGGACACAGATACGCAGTATTTT
CDR3: CSASWRGDTDTQYF

size: few
D: TRBD1
V: TRBV20-1
J: TRBJ2-5
DNA: TGCAGTGCTTCTCCGGGACAGGAATTTAGGACCCAGTACTTC
CDR3: CSASPGQEFRTQYF

size: few
D: TRBD2
V: TRBV20-1
J: TRBJ2-2
DNA: TGCAGTGCTAACCTAGCGGGGAACACCGGGGAGCTGTTTTTT
CDR3: CSANLAGNTGELFF

size: many
D: .
V: TRBV12-3/TRBV12-4
J: TRBJ2-4
DNA: TGTGCCAGCAGTCCTCGGGGCGGGGTCATTCAGTACTTC
CDR3: CASSPRGGVIQYF

size: .
D: .
V: TRBV20-1
J: TRBJ1-2
DNA: TGCAGTGCCGGAACAGGGTATGGCTACACCTTC
CDR3: CSAGTGYGYTF

size: few
D: TRBD2
V: TRBV20-1
J: TRBJ2-7
DNA: TGCAGTGCTAGATTTACTAGCGGCTACGAGCAGTACTTC
CDR3: CSARFTSGYEQYF

size: few
D: .
V: TRBV5-1
J: TRBJ2-2
DNA: TGCGCCAGCAGCTTGAGGACAGATAACACCGGGGAGCTGTTTTTT
CDR3: CASSLRTDNTGELFF

size: .
D: .
V: TRBV11-2
J: TRBJ2-1
DNA: TGTGCCAGCAGCTTAGTGGCCAAGGATGAGCAGTTCTTC
CDR3: CASSLVAKDEQFF

size: many
D: .
V: TRBV27
J: TRBJ1-1
DNA: TGTGCCAGCAGTGGGACGGGCCCAAACACTGAAGCTTTCTTT
CDR3: CASSGTGPNTEAFF

size: few
D: .
V: TRBV3-1
J: TRBJ2-5
DNA: TGTGCCAGCAGCCAATGGACCACGCATCGGTACTTC
CDR3: CASSQWTTHRYF

size: .
D: .
V: TRBV25-1
J: TRBJ2-7
DNA: TGTGCCAGCAGTGATGAGCGGGCGCAGTACTTC
CDR3: CASSDERAQYF

size: many
D: TRBD2
V: TRBV20-1
J: TRBJ2-7
DNA: TGCAGTGCTAGAGATAGTATAGCGGGGGACGAGCAGTACTTC
CDR3: CSARDSIAGDEQYF

size: .
D: TRBD1
V: TRBV7-9
J: TRBJ2-3
DNA: TGCGCCAGCAGCTTGACAGGGTTAGATACGCAGTATTTT
CDR3: CASSLTGLDTQYF

size: .
D: .
V: TRBV5-1
J: TRBJ1-1
DNA: TGCGCCAGCAGCCTCGAAAGGGTTAACACTGAAGCTTTCTTT
CDR3: CASSLERVNTEAFF

size: .
D: TRBD2
V: TRBV6-5
J: TRBJ2-2
DNA: TGTGCCAGCATGACTCTCCAGCGGGGGACCGGGGAGCTGTTTTTT
CDR3: CASMTLQRGTGELFF

size: few
D: .
V: TRBV12-3/TRBV12-4
J: TRBJ2-7
DNA: TGTGCCAGCAGTTTGGGGGGGCCTTCCGAGCAGTACTTC
CDR3: CASSLGGPSEQYF

size: few
D: .
V: TRBV9
J: TRBJ2-1
DNA: TGTGCCAGCAGCCCCCGGGTCCGGTCTAACTCCTACAATGAGCAGTTCTTC
CDR3: CASSPRVRSNSYNEQFF

size: few
D: .
V: TRBV18
J: TRBJ1-5
DNA: TGTGCCAGCTCACCACACACGGGTCAGGCCCAGCATTTT
CDR3: CASSPHTGQAQHF

size: few
D: .
V: TRBV3-1
J: TRBJ2-5
DNA: TGTGCCAGCAGCCAAAACGGGGCTTCCTGGGAGACCCAGTACTTC
CDR3: CASSQNGASWETQYF

size: .
D: .
V: TRBV7-8
J: TRBJ2-1
DNA: TGTGCCAGCAGCAAGACATCGTGGGGTTTCCCAGGTCATGAGCAGTTCTTC
CDR3: CASSKTSWGFPGHEQFF

size: .
D: .
V: TRBV7-9
J: TRBJ2-3
DNA: TGTGCCAGCAGCCCGACAGGCCCAGATACGCAGTATTTT
CDR3: CASSPTGPDTQYF

size: few
D: .
V: TRBV12-3/TRBV12-4
J: TRBJ1-2
DNA: TGTGCCAGCAGTTTAGGTCGGGGTAACTATGGCTACACCTTC
CDR3: CASSLGRGNYGYTF

size: .
D: TRBD2
V: TRBV4-3
J: TRBJ2-1
DNA: TGCGCCAGCAGCCAAGAGCCGGACATGACTAGCGGCAACACCGATGAGCAGTTCTTC
CDR3: CASSQEPDMTSGNTDEQFF

size: .
D: TRBD1
V: TRBV27
J: TRBJ1-1
DNA: TGTGCCAGCAGTTCAACAGGGGGGAGCACTGAAGCTTTCTTT
CDR3: CASSSTGGSTEAFF

size: few
D: .
V: TRBV20-1
J: TRBJ2-1
DNA: TGCAGTGCTCGACGCGTGGATGAGCAGTTCTTC
CDR3: CSARRVDEQFF

size: .
D: .
V: TRBV9
J: TRBJ1-1
DNA: TGTGCCAGCAGCGTAGACATAGACAGTACTACTGAAGCTTTCTTT
CDR3: CASSVDIDSTTEAFF

size: .
D: .
V: TRBV6-6
J: TRBJ2-7
DNA: TGTGCCAGCAGTTATAGGAGTTCCTACGAGCTGTACTTC
CDR3: CASSYRSSYELYF

size: .
D: .
V: TRBV6-5
J: TRBJ1-1
DNA: TGTGCCAGCAGTTCGGTCAGGGTGAACACTGAAGCTTTCTTT
CDR3: CASSSVRVNTEAFF

size: .
D: .
V: TRBV7-2
J: TRBJ2-2
DNA: TGTGCCAGCAGCTTCATTCCTAGGACCGGGGAGCTGTTTTTT
CDR3: CASSFIPRTGELFF

size: many
D: .
V: TRBV27
J: TRBJ1-6
DNA: TGTGCCAGCAGTTTATATGCACACTCACCCCTCCACTTT
CDR3: CASSLYAHSPLHF

size: .
D: .
V: TRBV9
J: TRBJ2-3
DNA: TGTGCCAGCAGCCCCCGGACGGGTAGGGGGGGTCTCCCAGATACGCAGTATTTT
CDR3: CASSPRTGRGGLPDTQYF

size: .
D: TRBD1
V: TRBV5-5
J: TRBJ1-2
DNA: TGTGCCAGCAGGTTGACAGGGAACTATGGCTACACCTTC
CDR3: CASRLTGNYGYTF

size: .
D: .
V: TRBV5-1
J: TRBJ2-7
DNA: TGCGCCAGCAGCTTGGCCCCCGGGGAGTACCGGGACGAGCAGTACTTC
CDR3: CASSLAPGEYRDEQYF

size: .
D: .
V: TRBV20-1
J: TRBJ2-2
DNA: TGCAGTGCTAGAGATCCAGAAGGGTGGCCCGGGGAGCTGTTTTTT
CDR3: CSARDPEGWPGELFF

size: .
D: .
V: TRBV7-2
J: TRBJ2-3
DNA: TGTGCCAGCAGCCCGGTTGGAGGGGGTAGTGATACGCAGTATTTT
CDR3: CASSPVGGGSDTQYF

size: many
D: .
V: TRBV7-9
J: TRBJ1-1
DNA: TGTGCCAGCAGCATCGACTTTAACACTGAAGCTTTCTTT
CDR3: CASSIDFNTEAFF

size: .
D: TRBD2
V: TRBV5-6
J: TRBJ2-3
DNA: TGTGCCAGCAGCTTGGACGGTCCTCTAGCGGGGCGCACAGATACGCAGTATTTT
CDR3: CASSLDGPLAGRTDTQYF

size: few
D: .
V: TRBV6-5
J: TRBJ1-1
DNA: TGTGCCAGCATGTCTCTGATCCTTGAAGCTTTCTTT
CDR3: CASMSLILEAFF

size: .
D: .
V: TRBV7-2
J: TRBJ1-2
DNA: TGTGCCAGCAGCCGGGACATAGGAGGCTACACCTTC
CDR3: CASSRDIGGYTF

size: .
D: .
V: TRBV12-3/TRBV12-4
J: TRBJ2-7
DNA: TGTGCCAGCAGCCGTGAGGGAAGTTACGGCCACGAGCAGTACTTC
CDR3: CASSREGSYGHEQYF

size: .
D: TRBD1
V: TRBV12-3/TRBV12-4
J: TRBJ2-1
DNA: TGTGCCAGCAGTCCTTGGACAGGGGGCAGGTTTAATGAGCAGTTCTTC
CDR3: CASSPWTGGRFNEQFF

size: .
D: TRBD2
V: TRBV6-2/TRBV6-3
J: TRBJ2-7
DNA: TGTGCCAGCAGTACCGGGGTAGCGGGTGACTTCGAGCAGTACTTC
CDR3: CASSTGVAGDFEQYF

size: .
D: .
V: TRBV20-1
J: TRBJ2-1
DNA: TGCAGTGCTAGAGCACTAGCCTACAATGAGCAGTTCTTC
CDR3: CSARALAYNEQFF

size: .
D: .
V: TRBV7-2
J: TRBJ2-7
DNA: TGTGCCAGCAGCTTTGACGGATCCTACGAGCAGTACTTC
CDR3: CASSFDGSYEQYF

size: .
D: .
V: TRBV30
J: TRBJ1-1
DNA: TGTGCCTGGACTCTACAGGGGAACACTGAAGCTTTCTTT
CDR3: CAWTLQGNTEAFF

size: few
D: .
V: TRBV12-3/TRBV12-4
J: TRBJ1-2
DNA: TGTGCCAGCAGTCCCCTCGGGACCGGCTGGGGTTACACCTTC
CDR3: CASSPLGTGWGYTF

size: many
D: .
V: TRBV10-3
J: TRBJ1-1
DNA: TGTGCCATCAGTGAGAGCGGGGGTGGCACTGAAGCTTTCTTT
CDR3: CAISESGGGTEAFF

size: .
D: .
V: TRBV18
J: TRBJ2-3
DNA: TGTGCCAGCTCACTAACAACCGGGAATCTAGATACGCAGTATTTT
CDR3: CASSLTTGNLDTQYF

size: .
D: .
V: TRBV27
J: TRBJ2-7
DNA: TGTGCCAGCAGGCGGCCGGGCCGCTCCTACGAGCAGTACTTC
CDR3: CASRRPGRSYEQYF

size: .
D: .
V: TRBV7-2
J: TRBJ2-2
DNA: TGTGCCAGCAGCTTAGACGGTTACCCCGGGGAGCTGTTTTTT
CDR3: CASSLDGYPGELFF

size: .
D: .
V: TRBV7-2
J: TRBJ2-7
DNA: TGTGCCAGCAGCTCCGAGGGGGTCTCCTACGAGCAGTACTTC
CDR3: CASSSEGVSYEQYF